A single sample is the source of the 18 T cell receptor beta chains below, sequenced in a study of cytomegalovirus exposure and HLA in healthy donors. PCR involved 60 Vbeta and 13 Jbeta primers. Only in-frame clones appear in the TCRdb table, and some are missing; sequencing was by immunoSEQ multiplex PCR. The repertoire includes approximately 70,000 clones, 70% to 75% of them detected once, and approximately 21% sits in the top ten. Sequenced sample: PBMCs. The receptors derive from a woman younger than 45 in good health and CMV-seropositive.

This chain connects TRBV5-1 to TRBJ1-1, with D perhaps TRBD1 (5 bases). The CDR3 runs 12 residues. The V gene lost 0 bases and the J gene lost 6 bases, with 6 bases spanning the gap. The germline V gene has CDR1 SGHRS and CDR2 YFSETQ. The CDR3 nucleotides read TGCGCCAGCAGCTTGGACAGGTCTGAAGCTTTCTTT. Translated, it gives CASSLDRSEAFF.

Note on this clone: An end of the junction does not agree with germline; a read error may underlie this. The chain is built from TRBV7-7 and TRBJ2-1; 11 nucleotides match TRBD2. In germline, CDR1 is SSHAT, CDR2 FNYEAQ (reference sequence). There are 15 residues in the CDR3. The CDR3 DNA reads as TGTGCTAGCAGCGAGGGACTAGCGGCCTACAATGAGCAGTTCTTC. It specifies CASSEGLAAYNEQFF.

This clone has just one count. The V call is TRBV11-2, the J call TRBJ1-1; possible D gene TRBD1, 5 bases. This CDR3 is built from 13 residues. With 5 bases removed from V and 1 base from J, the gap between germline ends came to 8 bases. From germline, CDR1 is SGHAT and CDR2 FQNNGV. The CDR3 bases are TGTGCCAGCAGCCTACAGGAGAACACTGAAGCTTTCTTT. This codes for CASSLQENTEAFF.

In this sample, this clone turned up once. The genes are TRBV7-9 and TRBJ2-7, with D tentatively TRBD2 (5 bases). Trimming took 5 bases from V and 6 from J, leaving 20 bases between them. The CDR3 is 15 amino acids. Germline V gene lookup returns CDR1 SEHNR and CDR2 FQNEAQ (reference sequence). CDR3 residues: CASSPSGSATSEQYF. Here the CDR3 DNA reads TGTGCCAGCAGCCCGAGCGGATCCGCCACCTCCGAGCAGTACTTC.

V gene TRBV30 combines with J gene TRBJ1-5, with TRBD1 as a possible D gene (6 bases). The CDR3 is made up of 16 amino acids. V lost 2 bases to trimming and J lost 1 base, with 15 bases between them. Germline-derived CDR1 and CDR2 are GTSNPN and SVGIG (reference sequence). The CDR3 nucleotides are TGTGCCTGGAGTCTCCGGGCAGGGGCGAGCAATCAGCCCCAGCATTTT. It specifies CAWSLRAGASNQPQHF.

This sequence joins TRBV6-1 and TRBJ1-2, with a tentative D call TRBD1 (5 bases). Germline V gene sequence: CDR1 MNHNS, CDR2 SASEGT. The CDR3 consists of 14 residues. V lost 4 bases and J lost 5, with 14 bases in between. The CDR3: CASSVRRGPYGYTF. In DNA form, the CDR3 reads TGTGCCAGCAGTGTACGGAGGGGACCGTATGGCTACACCTTC.

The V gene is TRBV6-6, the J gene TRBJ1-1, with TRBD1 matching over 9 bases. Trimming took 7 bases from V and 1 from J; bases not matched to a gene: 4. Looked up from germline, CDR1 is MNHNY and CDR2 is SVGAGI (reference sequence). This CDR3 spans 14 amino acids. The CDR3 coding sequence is TGTGCCAGCACCGGACAGGGGAGGAACACTGAAGCTTTCTTT. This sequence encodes CASTGQGRNTEAFF.

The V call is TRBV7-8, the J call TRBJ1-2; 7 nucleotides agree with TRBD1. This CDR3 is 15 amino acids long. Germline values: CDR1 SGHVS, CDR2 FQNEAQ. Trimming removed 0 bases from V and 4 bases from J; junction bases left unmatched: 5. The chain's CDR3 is CASSLAGTATYGYTF. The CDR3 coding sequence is TGTGCCAGCAGCTTAGCCGGGACAGCCACCTATGGCTACACCTTC. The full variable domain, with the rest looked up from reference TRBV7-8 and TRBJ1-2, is GAGVSQSPRYKVAKRGQDVALRCDPISGHVSLFWYQQALGQGPEFLTYFQNEAQLDKSGLPSDRFFAERPEGSVSTLKIQRTQQEDSAVYLCASSLAGTATYGYTFGSGTRLTVV.

The CDR3 protein is CASSFQGGTQYF. DNA of the CDR3: TGTGCCAGCAGCTTCCAGGGGGGTACCCAGTACTTC. The chain has TRBV5-4 and TRBJ2-5, with D possibly being TRBD1 (7 bases). V lost 2 bases to trimming and J lost 8 bases, with 10 bases between them. There are 12 residues in the CDR3. The V gene's germline CDR1 is SGHNT and CDR2 YYREEE (reference sequence).

The CDR3 DNA follows: TGTGCCAGCAGCCCCCGCCTACGCACAGATACGCAGTATTTT. Its translation: CASSPRLRTDTQYF. The rearrangement joins TRBV7-2 to TRBJ2-3; D remains unclear. The CDR3 runs 14 residues. In germline, CDR1 is SGHTA, CDR2 FQGNSA. V was pared by 5 bases and J by 1 base, with 10 bases between. Together with reference TRBV7-2 and TRBJ2-3, the CDR3 gives the full variable domain: GAGVSQSPSNKVTEKGKDVELRCDPISGHTALYWYRQSLGQGLEFLIYFQGNSAPDKSGLPSDRFSAERTGGSVSTLTIQRTQQEDSAVYLCASSPRLRTDTQYFGPGTRLTVL.

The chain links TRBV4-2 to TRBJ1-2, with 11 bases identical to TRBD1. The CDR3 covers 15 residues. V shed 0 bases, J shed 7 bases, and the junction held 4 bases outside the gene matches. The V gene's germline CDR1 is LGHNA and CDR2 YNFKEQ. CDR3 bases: TGTGCCAGCAGCCAAGAGGGACAGGGGGTATCTGGCTACACCTTC. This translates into CASSQEGQGVSGYTF.

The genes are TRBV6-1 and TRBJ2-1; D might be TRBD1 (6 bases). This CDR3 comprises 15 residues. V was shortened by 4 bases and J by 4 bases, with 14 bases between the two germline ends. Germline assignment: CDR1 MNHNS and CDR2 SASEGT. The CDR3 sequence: CASSVFLQGYNEQFF. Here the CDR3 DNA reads TGTGCCAGCAGTGTCTTCCTCCAGGGGTACAATGAGCAGTTCTTC.

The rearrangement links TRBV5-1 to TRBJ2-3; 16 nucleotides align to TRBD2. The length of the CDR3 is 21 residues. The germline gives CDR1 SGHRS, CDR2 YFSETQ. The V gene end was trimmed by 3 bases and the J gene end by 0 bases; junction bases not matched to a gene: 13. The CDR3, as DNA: TGCGCCAGCAGCTGGGGGTACGGGACTAGCGGGAGGGAACTAAGCACAGATACGCAGTATTTT. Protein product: CASSWGYGTSGRELSTDTQYF.

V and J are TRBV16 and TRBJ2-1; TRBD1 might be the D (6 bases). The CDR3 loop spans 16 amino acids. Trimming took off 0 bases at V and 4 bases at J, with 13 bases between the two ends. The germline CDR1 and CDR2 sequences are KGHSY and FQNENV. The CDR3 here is CASSQSLTGSYNEQFF. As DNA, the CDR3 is TGTGCCAGCAGCCAATCCCTGACAGGCTCGTACAATGAGCAGTTCTTC.

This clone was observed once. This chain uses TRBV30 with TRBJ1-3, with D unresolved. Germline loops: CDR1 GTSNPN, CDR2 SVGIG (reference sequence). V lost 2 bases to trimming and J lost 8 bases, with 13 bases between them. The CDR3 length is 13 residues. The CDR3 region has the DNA TGTGCCTGGAGTCCCGGAGGGCAAGACACCATATATTTT. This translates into CAWSPGGQDTIYF.

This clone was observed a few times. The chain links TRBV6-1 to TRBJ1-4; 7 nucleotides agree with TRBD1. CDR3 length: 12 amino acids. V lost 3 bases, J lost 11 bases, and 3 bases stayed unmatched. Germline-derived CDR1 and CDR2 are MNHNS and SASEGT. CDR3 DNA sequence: TGTGCCAGCAGTGAGGGCAGGGGGAAACTGTTTTTT. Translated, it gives CASSEGRGKLFF.

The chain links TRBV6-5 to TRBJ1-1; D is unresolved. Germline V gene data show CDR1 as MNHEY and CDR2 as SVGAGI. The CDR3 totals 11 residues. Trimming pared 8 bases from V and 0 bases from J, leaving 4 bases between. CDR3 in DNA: TGTGCCAGCCGGTTGAACACTGAAGCTTTCTTT. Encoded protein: CASRLNTEAFF.

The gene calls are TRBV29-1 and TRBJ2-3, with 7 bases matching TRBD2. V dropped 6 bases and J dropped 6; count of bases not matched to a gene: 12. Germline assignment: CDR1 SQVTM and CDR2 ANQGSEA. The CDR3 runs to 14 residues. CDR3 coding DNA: TGCAGCGTCGAACCGAGCGGGATAACGGATACGCAGTATTTT. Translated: CSVEPSGITDTQYF.